Sequencing of this T cell receptor beta chain was carried out in a study of blood T cells in healthy people across ages. Whole-study context: Template switching picked up about one barcoded beta molecule for each two T cells.

Germline CDR1 MNHEY, CDR2 SMNVEV (reference sequence). The CDR3 totals 13 residues. General study findings and limits: Observed TCR beta diversity per million T cells went down as age went up. This fall followed a roughly linear course with age.

Sample-barcoded 5' priming and a J-beta primer mix drove a second PCR of roughly 7 to 11 cycles. TCRdb re-called the 5' RACE reads with MiXCR, one entry per CDR3 protein. This sample carries about 1,000,000 distinct CDR3 sequences, 45% of them seen once, and the ten largest clones take under 20%. Note on this clonotype: What it recognizes is unknown.

Sequencing was carried out using blood. J is TRBJ2-5 and V is TRBV27; possible D gene TRBD1, 6 bases. TRBJ2-7 matches the DNA end more closely, so the J call is doubtful. The clonotype originates from a woman aged 60 to 75 in good health. The CDR3 DNA follows: TGTGCCAGCAGTTTAACAGGGTGGTACGAGCAGTACTTC. Amino acids: CASSLTGWYEQYF.